The 30 T cell receptor beta chains below all came from one sample that was sequenced in a study of cytomegalovirus exposure and HLA in healthy donors. PCR employed 60 Vbeta and 13 Jbeta primers. Using immunoSEQ multiplex PCR, the repertoire was profiled, and TCRdb retains in-frame clones only, with some absent. Altogether approximately 100,000 clones are present, 82% being singletons, with the ten largest covering 1.6%. The source material was PBMCs. These receptors all stem from a middle-aged man in good health and CMV-seronegative.

As to this clone: An end of the junction does not agree with germline; a read error may underlie this. The chain is built from TRBV5-4 and TRBJ1-4, with 7 bases fitting TRBD1. The CDR3 is made up of 12 amino acids. Germline assignment: CDR1 SGHNT and CDR2 YYREEE (reference sequence). CDR3 sequence: CASSLDGGDSRF. The CDR3 nucleotides are TGTGCCAGCAGCTTGGACGGGGGGGACAGTCGATTT.

The chain couples TRBV7-9 to TRBJ1-2; D possibly corresponds to TRBD1 (5 bases). V was shortened by 1 base and J by 7 bases, with 16 bases between the two germline ends. CDR3 length: 15 amino acids. Germline CDR1 is SEHNR and CDR2 is FQNEAQ (reference sequence). CDR3 loop: CASSLVGALGTGYTF. DNA of the CDR3: TGTGCCAGCAGCTTAGTTGGGGCGCTTGGTACTGGCTACACCTTC.

The V and J genes are TRBV4-3 and TRBJ1-2, with D perhaps matching TRBD1 (5 bases). This CDR3 has 20 residues. V lost 5 bases, J lost 2 bases, and 30 bases lay in between. CDR1 is LGHNA, CDR2 YSLEER, per germline. The CDR3 region is CASSSQTRGTEIGLNYGYTF. The CDR3 coding sequence is TGCGCCAGCAGCTCGCAAACCAGAGGGACTGAAATAGGGCTAAACTATGGCTACACCTTC.

J is TRBJ2-2 and V is TRBV28; 8 bases are shared with TRBD2. J lost 5 bases, V lost 5 bases, and 7 bases had no gene match. The CDR3 loop spans 15 amino acids. Per the germline V gene, CDR1 is MDHEN and CDR2 is SYDVKM. In DNA, the CDR3 is TGTGCCAGCAGTCTTCCGGGACTAGTAACCGGGGAGCTGTTTTTT. Translating it yields CASSLPGLVTGELFF.

This clone was picked up a small number of times. V gene TRBV27 combines with J gene TRBJ2-3; D not certain. Germline-derived CDR1 and CDR2 are MNHEY and SMNVEV (reference sequence). This CDR3 contains 13 residues. V was pared by 5 bases and J by 5 bases, with 11 bases between. Here the CDR3 DNA reads TGTGCCAGCAGTCCCGCACCAGGAGATACGCAGTATTTT. Translation: CASSPAPGDTQYF.

The V and J genes are TRBV6-1 and TRBJ2-7; 11 bases are shared with TRBD2. CDR1 and CDR2 (germline): MNHNS, SASEGT. The ends lost 4 bases at V and 3 bases at J; junction bases unmatched: 8. The length of the CDR3 is 16 residues. In DNA, the CDR3 is TGTGCCAGCAGTGTATTAGCGGGGGGGGGCGGCTACGAGCAGTACGTC. Translating it yields CASSVLAGGGGYEQYV.

CDR3 coding DNA: TGTGCCTGGACCCTAAACAGGGAATTGGGGGGCTACACCTTC. The encoded protein is CAWTLNRELGGYTF. The chain carries TRBV30 and TRBJ1-2; the D gene is possibly TRBD1 (6 bases). Deletions cut 4 bases from V and 8 bases from J, with 20 bases between. The CDR3 loop spans 14 amino acids. CDR1 GTSNPN and CDR2 SVGIG come from the germline V gene (reference sequence).

This chain links TRBV6-6 with TRBJ2-7, with 8 bases aligning to TRBD1. Germline trimming cut 6 bases from V and 12 bases from J; bases unmatched to any gene: 13. Germline values: CDR1 MNHNY, CDR2 SVGAGI (reference sequence). The CDR3 loop spans 13 amino acids. CDR3 coding DNA: TGTGCCAGCAGGCACCTGCAGGGGGCGATTTTGTACTTC. Protein: CASRHLQGAILYF.

The chain links TRBV11-3 to TRBJ1-1, with D perhaps matching TRBD1 (5 bases). This CDR3 has 14 residues. CDR1 is SGHNT and CDR2 is YENEEA in the germline V gene. The V gene lost 5 bases and the J gene lost 1 base, with 11 bases spanning the gap. The CDR3 nucleotides are TGTGCCAGCAGCCCCTCACAGGAGAACACTGAAGCTTTCTTT. Its protein product is CASSPSQENTEAFF.

J is TRBJ1-5 and V is TRBV9; TRBD1 agrees at 7 bases. From germline, CDR1 is SGDLS and CDR2 YYNGEE. There are 14 residues in the CDR3. V lost 3 bases and J lost 5; bases outside the gene matches: 5. The CDR3 region is CASSARDSYQPQHF. DNA for the CDR3: TGTGCCAGCAGCGCCCGGGACAGCTATCAGCCCCAGCATTTT.

The rearrangement uses TRBV4-1 and TRBJ2-3, with D perhaps TRBD2 (7 bases). V lost 1 base, J lost 5 bases, and 16 bases lay in between. This CDR3 is built from 16 residues. The V gene's germline CDR1 is MGHRA and CDR2 YSYEKL. CDR3 in DNA: TGCGCCAGCAGCCAAGTGGAGGGGGGGGCCGGAGATACGCAGTATTTT. This codes for CASSQVEGGAGDTQYF.

The chain recombines TRBV7-8 with TRBJ2-7; TRBD1 matches 8 bases. The CDR3 sequence is 15 residues long. Germline loops: CDR1 SGHVS, CDR2 FQNEAQ. Trimming took 6 bases from V and 1 from J; bases not matched to a gene: 8. CDR3 in DNA: TGTGCCAGCAGTCAGAACCGGGACAGGTCCTACGAGCAGTACTTC. Its protein is CASSQNRDRSYEQYF.

In nucleotides, the CDR3 is TGTGCCAGCACCCCAGGGGCTTACACCGGGGAGCTGTTTTTT. Translating it yields CASTPGAYTGELFF. This chain uses TRBV2 with TRBJ2-2; possibly TRBD1 for D (6 bases). The ends were cut back, 7 bases at V and 3 bases at J, with 12 bases in the middle. This CDR3 region has 14 residues. Germline V CDR1 and CDR2: SNHLY, FYNNEI.

This clone was detected a few times. V gene TRBV13 combines with J gene TRBJ2-5; 9 nucleotides match TRBD2. The J segment lost 10 bases and the V segment lost 0 bases, leaving 6 bases of the junction unmatched. From germline, CDR1 is PRHDT and CDR2 FYEKMQ (reference sequence). CDR3 length: 14 residues. The CDR3 sequence: CASSLGRGGGRQYF. In DNA form, the CDR3 reads TGTGCCAGCAGCTTAGGGCGGGGGGGCGGACGCCAGTACTTC.

This chain's CDR3 is CASRSDNYGELFF. The CDR3 nucleotides are TGTGCCAGCCGTAGTGACAATTACGGGGAGCTGTTTTTT. The V and J genes are TRBV6-1 and TRBJ2-2, with D hard to call. Germline V CDR1 and CDR2: MNHNS, SASEGT. The CDR3 sequence is 13 residues long. V shed 8 bases and J shed 7 bases, with 14 bases lying between them.

The rearrangement joins TRBV19 to TRBJ2-7; the match to TRBD1 covers 9 bases. Germline lookup yields CDR1 LNHDA and CDR2 SQIVND (reference sequence). Trimming at V came to 4 bases and at J to 2 bases, leaving 12 bases not matched to a gene. The CDR3 loop spans 17 amino acids. The chain's CDR3 is CASSTHPRTGAAYEQYF. The DNA of the CDR3 is TGTGCCAGTAGTACGCACCCTCGGACAGGGGCGGCCTACGAGCAGTACTTC.

The V gene is TRBV25-1, the J gene TRBJ1-2, with D tentatively TRBD1 (5 bases). The CDR3 has 12 residues. Germline CDR1 MGHDK, CDR2 SYGVNS. V was clipped by 6 bases and J by 8 bases, with 13 bases between them. Written as DNA, the CDR3 is TGTGCCAGCAGCCCAGGGTTAGAGGGCTACACCTTC. It encodes CASSPGLEGYTF.

About this clone: In the same sample, other DNA sequences code for this CDR3. This rearrangement joins TRBV6-1 to TRBJ1-3, with D possibly matching TRBD1 (6 bases). The CDR3 extends over 16 amino acids. Germline CDR1 MNHNS, CDR2 SASEGT. V lost 2 bases and J 4 bases, leaving 15 bases between the germline ends. The CDR3 sequence: CASSEMSRGGGNTIYF. The CDR3 DNA reads as TGTGCCAGCAGTGAAATGAGCAGGGGTGGGGGAAACACCATATATTTT.

V is TRBV7-2 and J is TRBJ1-5; D is perhaps TRBD1 (5 bases). Germline V gives CDR1 SGHTA, CDR2 FQGNSA. The CDR3 spans 12 residues. The V end was cut by 5 bases, the J end by 7 bases, with 9 bases between. CDR3 region: CASSLTAQPQHF. The CDR3 bases are TGTGCCAGCAGCCTGACAGCACAGCCCCAGCATTTT.

This clone was recorded only once. J is TRBJ2-7 and V is TRBV6-5, with TRBD1 matching over 8 bases. The ends lost 6 bases at V and 3 bases at J; junction bases unmatched: 7. Germline CDR1 reads MNHEY; CDR2 reads SVGAGI. CDR3 length: 14 residues. CDR3 residues: CASRISGQGYEQYF. The CDR3 nucleotides are TGTGCCAGCAGAATATCCGGACAGGGCTACGAGCAGTACTTC.

This clone was recorded a few times. The chain recombines TRBV7-9 with TRBJ1-1; no definite D call. V lost 1 base and J 3 bases, leaving 6 bases between the germline ends. There are 13 residues in the CDR3. Germline-derived CDR1 and CDR2 are SEHNR and FQNEAQ (reference sequence). The CDR3 nucleotides are TGTGCCAGCAGCTTAGACAAATACACTGAAGCTTTCTTT. Amino acids: CASSLDKYTEAFF.

V gene TRBV28 combines with J gene TRBJ1-5; D not certain. The length of the CDR3 is 14 residues. The germline gives CDR1 MDHEN, CDR2 SYDVKM. The V gene lost 2 bases and the J gene lost 3 bases, with 8 bases spanning the gap. As DNA, the CDR3 is TGTGCCAGCAGTTTAATCGGTAACAATCAGCCCCAGCATTTT. It codes for CASSLIGNNQPQHF.

The chain is built from TRBV6-1 and TRBJ2-7; 8 bases match TRBD1. The CDR3 is made up of 14 amino acids. Losses at the gene ends were 5 bases for V and 2 bases for J; bases not matched to a gene: 5. CDR1 and CDR2 (germline): MNHNS, SASEGT. The CDR3 reads CASSRTGSPYEQYV. CDR3 sequence (DNA): TGTGCCAGCAGTCGGACAGGGTCCCCCTACGAGCAGTACGTC.

The rearrangement links TRBV7-9 to TRBJ1-3; the match to TRBD1 covers 8 bases. In germline, CDR1 is SEHNR, CDR2 FQNEAQ (reference sequence). The CDR3 totals 15 residues. V lost 6 bases and J lost 2; bases outside the gene matches: 6. The CDR3 region is CASSLTGVPGNTIYF. The CDR3 bases are TGTGCCAGCAGTCTGACAGGGGTCCCTGGAAACACCATATATTTT.

As to this clone: At one boundary the junction diverges from the germline segment, which might be a read error. The chain is built from TRBV19 and TRBJ1-5; no clear D. This CDR3 is 19 amino acids long. The V gene's germline CDR1 is LNHDA and CDR2 SQIVND (reference sequence). The CDR3 sequence: CASSIDAMPGPMSSQPQHF. The CDR3 bases are TGTGCCAGTAGTATAGATGCTATGCCGGGTCCGATGAGCAGTCAGCCCCAGCATTTT.

The rearrangement joins TRBV10-1 to TRBJ2-1, with 8 bases matching TRBD1. Per the germline V gene, CDR1 is WNHNN and CDR2 is SYGVQD (reference sequence). This CDR3 contains 13 residues. With V trimmed by 6 bases and J by 8 bases, 6 bases remained unmatched. The CDR3 bases are TGCGCCAGCAGAGGGACAGGAGGGGATGAGCAGTTCTTC. Amino acid sequence: CASRGTGGDEQFF.

This chain uses TRBV10-2 with TRBJ2-5; D ambiguous. V gave up 3 bases and J gave up 5 bases, with 7 bases separating them. This CDR3 is built from 12 residues. Germline V gene data show CDR1 as WSHSY and CDR2 as SAAADI. The CDR3 protein is CASSESRETQYF. The CDR3 coding sequence is TGCGCCAGCAGTGAAAGTCGGGAGACCCAGTACTTC.

V gene TRBV11-3 combines with J gene TRBJ2-1; a possible D gene is TRBD2 (6 bases). Per germline, CDR1 SGHNT and CDR2 YENEEA. The V end was cut by 5 bases, the J end by 5 bases, with 16 bases between. This CDR3 is 15 amino acids long. CDR3 DNA sequence: TGTGCCAGCAGCGCCCGACTAGGAGAGCACAATGAGCAGTTCTTC. This translates into CASSARLGEHNEQFF. The full variable domain, in which reference TRBV11-3 and TRBJ2-1 provide the parts outside the CDR3, is EAGVVQSPRYKIIEKKQPVAFWCNPISGHNTLYWYLQNLGQGPELLIRYENEEAVDDSQLPKDRFSAERLKGVDSTLKIQPAELGDSAVYLCASSARLGEHNEQFFGPGTRLTVL.

This chain joins TRBV14 and TRBJ2-7, with D perhaps TRBD1 (6 bases). The length of the CDR3 is 14 residues. V gave up 2 bases and J gave up 4 bases, with 12 bases separating them. The germline gives CDR1 SGHDN, CDR2 FVKESK. In DNA form, the CDR3 reads TGTGCCAGCAGCCAAACCACAAGGGGGTACGAGCAGTACTTC. Protein sequence: CASSQTTRGYEQYF.

The genes are TRBV7-2 and TRBJ2-3, with 9 positions matching TRBD2. Per the germline V gene, CDR1 is SGHTA and CDR2 is FQGNSA. The CDR3 length is 14 residues. J was trimmed by 4 bases and V by 3 bases; bases with no gene match: 2. This CDR3 reads CASSLGGGADTQYF. The CDR3 nucleotides are TGTGCCAGCAGCTTGGGCGGGGGGGCAGATACGCAGTATTTT.